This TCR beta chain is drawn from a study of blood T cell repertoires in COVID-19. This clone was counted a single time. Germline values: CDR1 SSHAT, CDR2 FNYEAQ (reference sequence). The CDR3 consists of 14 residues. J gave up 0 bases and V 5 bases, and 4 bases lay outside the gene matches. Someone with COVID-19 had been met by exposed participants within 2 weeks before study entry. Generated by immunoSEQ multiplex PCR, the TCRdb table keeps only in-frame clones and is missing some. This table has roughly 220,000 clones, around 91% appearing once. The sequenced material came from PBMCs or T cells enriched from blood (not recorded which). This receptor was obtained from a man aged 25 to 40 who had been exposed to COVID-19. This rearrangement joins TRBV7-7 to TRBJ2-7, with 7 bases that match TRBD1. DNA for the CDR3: TGTGCCAGCAGCAAGGACAGGCTCTCCTACGAGCAGTACTTC. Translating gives CASSKDRLSYEQYF. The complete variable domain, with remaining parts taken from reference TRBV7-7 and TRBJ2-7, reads GAGVSQSPRYKVTKRGQDVTLRCDPISSHATLYWYQQALGQGPEFLTYFNYEAQPDKSGLPSDRFSAERPEGSISTLTIQRTEQRDSAMYRCASSKDRLSYEQYFGPGTRLTVT.